Listed below are T cell receptor beta chains from one sample, sequenced in a study of a mutant IDH1 vaccine in newly diagnosed glioma. Measured with immunoSEQ multiplex PCR; TCRdb has only the in-frame clones, and not every one. This sample has about 58,000 clones, with roughly 80% found just once. These receptors' antigens are unknown. Specimen: PBMCs, collected from a glioma patient whose treatment included an IDH1 peptide vaccine. The receptors stem from a man in his forties with glioma. Each CDR3 is given with its conserved first and last residue.

CAITAGGLAGGNTGELFF	18	TRBV10-3	TRBJ2-2
CASVGEPEAFF	11	TRBV2	TRBJ1-1
CASSLSAGAGTGELFF	16	TRBV27	TRBJ2-2
CASSLGLAGVGEQYF	15	TRBV7-2	TRBJ2-7
CARTILIPGLDSYEQYF	17	TRBV19	TRBJ2-7
CASSSLGGDTQYF	13	TRBV11-2	TRBJ2-3
CASSLMGGGGNVYEQYF	17	TRBV5-1	TRBJ2-7
CASSDATGVRVTDTQYF	17	TRBV25-1	TRBJ2-3
CASRGTEHTGELFF	14	TRBV19	TRBJ2-2
CAISDGRPNNSLLHF	15	TRBV10-3	TRBJ1-6
CAWGGYGYTF	10	TRBV30	TRBJ1-2
CASSIDPGPTGEQYF	15	TRBV19	TRBJ2-7
CASRYGTGGDEQFF	14	TRBV19	TRBJ2-1
CASSQDPGLAGGFYNEQFF	19	TRBV4-3	TRBJ2-1
CASRFSGAPSDEQFF	15	TRBV7-8	TRBJ2-1
CASSPEGRGRHNEQFF	16	TRBV13	TRBJ2-1
CASSLGLGTGEKLFF	15	TRBV5-5	TRBJ1-4
CASSQDRGHEQFF	13	TRBV7-8	TRBJ2-1
CASSLDLAGGHLVYEQYF	18	TRBV11-2	TRBJ2-7
CASSSSRQVEQYF	13	TRBV11-3	TRBJ2-7
CASKTTGGNEQFF	13	TRBV7-9	TRBJ2-1
CASSATGVGVGAAGELFF	18	TRBV28	TRBJ2-2
CASSDPGHDQPQHF	14	TRBV6-1	TRBJ1-5
CASSTPAGGPFGEQFF	16	TRBV6-4	TRBJ2-1
CASSPMTNGGNEKLFF	16	TRBV6-6	TRBJ1-4
CASSFSTGGANVLTF	15	TRBV7-2	TRBJ2-6
CASSSGRLAGDNEQFF	16	TRBV5-1	TRBJ2-1
CASSLARGGAETQYF	15	TRBV7-2	TRBJ2-5
CASSLTANTGELFF	14	TRBV21-1	TRBJ2-2
CASTLRGQGIQKLFF	15	TRBV7-2	TRBJ1-4
CASSGGTAGYGYTF	14	TRBV9	TRBJ1-2
CASSSGTSDSNEQFF	15	TRBV7-2	TRBJ2-1